The 10 T cell receptor beta chains given below trace back to one sample, sequenced in a study of blood T cell repertoires in COVID-19. Profiled with immunoSEQ multiplex PCR; TCRdb holds only in-frame clones, not every one. The sample shows 270,000 or so clones, about 89% of them seen only once. The source material was peripheral blood. The receptors here all came from a man aged 35 to 55 with acute or convalescent COVID-19.

The V and J genes are TRBV5-1 and TRBJ1-6, with D possibly TRBD1 on 6 matching bases. The germline V gene encodes CDR1 SGHRS and CDR2 YFSETQ. Trimming cost V 0 bases and J 0 bases, with 13 bases left between them. The CDR3 sequence is 18 residues long. CDR3 DNA sequence: TGCGCCAGCAGCTTGGTGGGGGCCTCGAGCTCCTATAATTCACCCCTCCACTTT. Residues: CASSLVGASSSYNSPLHF.

The gene calls are TRBV13 and TRBJ1-1; the D is unclear. The CDR3 extends over 12 amino acids. Deletions cut 7 bases from V and 1 base from J, with 7 bases between. CDR1 is PRHDT, CDR2 FYEKMQ, per germline (reference sequence). The CDR3 is CASKRANTEAFF. In DNA form, the CDR3 reads TGTGCCAGCAAGCGAGCGAACACTGAAGCTTTCTTT.

The chain carries TRBV30 and TRBJ1-5; 7 nucleotides align to TRBD1. Germline CDR1 and CDR2: GTSNPN and SVGIG (reference sequence). The junction had 8 bases not matched to a gene; V was cut back by 5 bases and J by 4 bases. The CDR3 sequence is 14 residues long. CDR3 region: CAWGDSTNNQPQHF. CDR3 coding DNA: TGTGCCTGGGGGGACAGCACAAATAATCAGCCCCAGCATTTT.

The V call is TRBV24-1, the J call TRBJ2-7, with 8 bases aligning to TRBD1. The CDR3 consists of 15 residues. Germline lookup yields CDR1 KGHDR and CDR2 SFDVKD. Trimming at V came to 4 bases and at J to 5 bases, leaving 9 bases not matched to a gene. CDR3 in DNA: TGTGCCACCAGTGACCCTGGACAGGGATTTAACGAGCAGTACTTC. Amino acid sequence: CATSDPGQGFNEQYF.

CDR3 nucleotide sequence: TGTGCCAGCAGCCAAGATCCCCAGAGCAGAGCGGATAATTCACCCCTCCACTTT. Protein sequence: CASSQDPQSRADNSPLHF. This chain links TRBV4-2 with TRBJ1-6; D not resolved. Germline loops: CDR1 LGHNA, CDR2 YNFKEQ. With 0 bases removed from V and 5 bases from J, the gap between germline ends came to 17 bases. There are 18 residues in the CDR3.

The chain uses TRBV14 and TRBJ2-1, with a possible D match to TRBD2 (6 bases). V was clipped by 3 bases and J by 9 bases, with 9 bases between them. Germline V lookup: CDR1 SGHDN, CDR2 FVKESK. The CDR3 sequence is 12 residues long. Here the CDR3 reads CASSHLASEQFF. As DNA, the CDR3 is TGTGCCAGCAGCCACCTAGCGAGTGAGCAGTTCTTC.

This sequence joins TRBV27 and TRBJ1-2, with D possibly TRBD1 on 5 matching bases. The CDR3 spans 14 residues. V gave up 2 bases and J gave up 8 bases, with 15 bases separating them. The V gene's germline CDR1 is MNHEY and CDR2 SMNVEV (reference sequence). The CDR3 DNA sequence: TGTGCCAGCAGTTTAGGGTCAGGGTTGGAAGGCTACACCTTC. This sequence encodes CASSLGSGLEGYTF.

The genes are TRBV5-5 and TRBJ1-2; tentative D call: TRBD1 (5 bases). Looked up from germline, CDR1 is SGHKS and CDR2 is YYEKEE (reference sequence). V shed 4 bases and J shed 7 bases, with 17 bases lying between them. The CDR3 runs to 14 residues. CDR3 sequence (DNA): TGTGCCAGCAGCCCGACGGGGGGGAATCTTGGCTACACCTTC. This encodes CASSPTGGNLGYTF.

This clone was observed a few times. The V and J genes are TRBV5-5 and TRBJ2-1; weak D call: TRBD1 (5 bases). The V gene's germline CDR1 is SGHKS and CDR2 YYEKEE (reference sequence). The CDR3 is made up of 13 amino acids. Trimming left V 0 bases short and J 9 bases short, with 10 bases between. CDR3 loop: CASSLVRGPEQFF. The CDR3 DNA reads TGTGCCAGCAGCTTGGTTAGGGGTCCTGAGCAGTTCTTC.

The chain links TRBV19 to TRBJ1-1, with 9 bases that match TRBD1. Trimming took 0 bases from V and 10 from J; bases not matched to a gene: 3. From germline, CDR1 is LNHDA and CDR2 SQIVND (reference sequence). The CDR3 loop spans 13 amino acids. As DNA, the CDR3 is TGTGCCAGTAGTATAGATCGGACAGGGGTAGCTTTCTTT. This sequence encodes CASSIDRTGVAFF.